The clone carrying this TCR beta chain has more than one count but fewer than ten. The antigen remains undetermined. The sample belongs to a study of T-cell memory formation after mild COVID-19. Findings and limits, study-wide: In pre-infection memory, a portion of responding clones appeared, which suggested that cross-reactive memory joined.

Each CDR3 protein is one row after TCRdb ran MiXCR on the 5' RACE reads. The repertoire consists of about 310,000 distinct CDR3 sequences, with approximately 19% occurring once and the leading ten covering under 25%. V trimming: 8 bases; J trimming: 4 bases; junction bases outside the gene matches: 6. The CDR3 loop spans 13 amino acids. The germline V gene encodes CDR1 SGHTA and CDR2 FQGTGA. Specimen: PBMCs or a T cell subset sorted from them (not recorded which). The chain joins TRBV7-3 to TRBJ2-5; 8 bases are a match to TRBD2. This receptor was obtained from a man younger than 35 who had mild COVID-19 (a few samples of this study predate the infection). Cell type and time point are not known. CDR3 protein: CASATGGPETQYF. CDR3 coding DNA: TGTGCCAGCGCGACGGGGGGGCCAGAGACCCAGTACTTC.